This T cell receptor beta chain was obtained from a study of T cells in Graves' hyperthyroidism and ophthalmopathy. Study-wide findings and caveats: With a median lead of roughly 6.2 months before onset, the model predicted ophthalmopathy. Blood also contained most expanded thyroid clonotypes above 0.001.

Enrolled ophthalmopathy patients presented with a Clinical Activity Score of at least 3, a NOSPECS grade of at least 4, and disease duration under 3 months. This clonotype showed up many times. Its specificity is unknown. TCR beta CDR3 sequences were amplified from RNA transcripts. The HTBI primer set drove a first-round RT-PCR of the TCR CDR3. TCRdb re-called the multiplex PCR reads through MiXCR, storing one row per CDR3 protein. The data hold 300,000 to 400,000 distinct CDR3 sequences, with more than 12% observed a single time. Sequencing was done on a sample of blood. The TCR originated in a woman aged 25-40 years with Graves' ophthalmopathy.

The chain's CDR3 is CAWSVSGLGGTQYF. The CDR3 DNA reads TGTGCCTGGAGTGTATCGGGCCTGGGGGGGACCCAGTACTTC. The genes are TRBV30 and TRBJ2-5, with a tentative D call TRBD2 (6 bases). V was shortened by 0 bases and J by 7 bases, with 15 bases between the two germline ends. Germline values: CDR1 GTSNPN, CDR2 SVGIG (reference sequence). This CDR3 region has 14 residues.